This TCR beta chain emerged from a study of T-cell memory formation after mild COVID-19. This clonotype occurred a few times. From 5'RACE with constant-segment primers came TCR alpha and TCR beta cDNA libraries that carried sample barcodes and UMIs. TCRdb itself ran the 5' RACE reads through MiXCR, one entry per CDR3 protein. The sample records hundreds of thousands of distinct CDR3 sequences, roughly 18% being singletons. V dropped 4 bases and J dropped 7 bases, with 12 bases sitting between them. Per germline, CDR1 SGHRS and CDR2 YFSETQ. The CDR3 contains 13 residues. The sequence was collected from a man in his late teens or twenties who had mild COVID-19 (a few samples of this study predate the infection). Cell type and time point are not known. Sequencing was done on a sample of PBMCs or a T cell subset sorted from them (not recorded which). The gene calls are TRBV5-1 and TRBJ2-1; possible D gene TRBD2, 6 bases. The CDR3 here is CASSPSGRNEQFF. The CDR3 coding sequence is TGCGCCAGCAGCCCTTCGGGGAGGAATGAGCAGTTCTTC.